The rows below give T cell receptor beta chains drawn from one sample of a study of T cells after yellow fever vaccination. From the 5' RACE reads, TCRdb called clonotypes with MiXCR, one entry per CDR3 protein. The table includes 500,000 to 650,000 distinct CDR3 sequences, roughly 17% detected once. The sequencing used PBMCs, collected 5 days after the first yellow fever vaccination. The receptors originated from a man between 18 and 35 years old who received the YFV17D yellow fever vaccine. The CDR3 runs from the conserved cysteine through the conserved F or W.

V gene,CDR3 length,J gene,CDR3 protein
TRBV12-3/TRBV12-4,14,TRBJ1-5,CASTKAGGSEPQHF
TRBV12-3/TRBV12-4,14,TRBJ2-5,CASSFRRSRRTQYF
TRBV15,17,TRBJ2-3,CATIATSGGPSTDTQYF
TRBV7-9,14,TRBJ1-4,CASSWRQGWEKLFF
TRBV10-3,16,TRBJ1-2,CAISGSSEGQNYGYTF
TRBV5-1,13,TRBJ2-4,CASSWGRGGIQYF
TRBV7-2,16,TRBJ2-1,CASSSRRGPTYNEQFF
TRBV6-6,13,TRBJ2-1,CASSYSGSNEQFF
TRBV5-1,15,TRBJ2-7,CASSLQGAGFHEQYF
TRBV5-4,14,TRBJ2-3,CASSAGGLADTQYF
TRBV7-3,14,TRBJ2-3,CASSLRSVGDTQYF
TRBV4-3,15,TRBJ2-1,CASSQLAGGLGEQFF
TRBV20-1,12,TRBJ1-2,CSAPDRGYGYTF
TRBV6-1,13,TRBJ1-5,CASMGRSNQPQHF
TRBV6-5,15,TRBJ1-5,CASSYQGGGNQPQHF
TRBV4-1,14,TRBJ2-2,CASSLRVGTGELFF
TRBV6-5,16,TRBJ2-6,CASSWDRFSGANVLTF
TRBV7-2,15,TRBJ2-7,CASSERARGDDEQYF
TRBV5-5,15,TRBJ1-5,CASSLGGRNNQPQHF
TRBV7-9,14,TRBJ2-5,CASSWGRSEETQYF
TRBV9,13,TRBJ2-5,CASSPTATETQYF
TRBV25-1,11,TRBJ1-2,CASTDSYGYTF
TRBV20-1,14,TRBJ1-6,CSASLRDGYSPLHF
TRBV7-8,13,TRBJ2-2,CASRSLYTGELFF
TRBV6-5,14,TRBJ1-2,CASSYGGESYGYTF
TRBV7-3,15,TRBJ2-3,CASSSSGALTDTQYF
TRBV28,13,TRBJ1-5,CASSPGGPQPQHF
TRBV6-1,13,TRBJ1-4,CASSATGSEKLFF
TRBV2,11,TRBJ2-7,CASGISYEQYF
TRBV4-1,15,TRBJ1-5,CASSYQGGRDQPQHF
TRBV7-2,15,TRBJ1-6,CASSTWTGEYSPLHF
TRBV20-1,14,TRBJ2-5,CSAPSGGALETQYF
TRBV4-1,15,TRBJ1-6,CASSQTQSYNSPLHF
TRBV20-1,17,TRBJ2-1,CSARSQGASYSYNEQFF
TRBV5-6,13,TRBJ1-4,CASSLAANEKLFF
TRBV3-1,16,TRBJ1-6,CASSLQGDIRNSPLHF
TRBV6-2/TRBV6-3,15,TRBJ2-5,CASSPPPRLQETQDF
TRBV7-3,16,TRBJ2-2,CASSPSGWADTGELFF
TRBV5-1,15,TRBJ2-1,CASSLDSRRHNEQFF
TRBV11-1,20,TRBJ1-4,CASSLAYILGTGTSNEKLFF
TRBV11-2,14,TRBJ1-4,CASSLDPAVRKLFF
TRBV3-1,15,TRBJ2-3,CASSYGTVSTDTQYF
TRBV11-2,15,TRBJ2-7,CASSHLTGHPYEQYF
TRBV4-2,17,TRBJ1-6,CASSLAAWSSYNSPLHF
TRBV28,15,TRBJ2-5,CASSFPGAFQETQYF